Listed below are T cell receptor beta chains from one sample, sequenced in a study of blood T cell repertoires in COVID-19. Assay: immunoSEQ multiplex PCR; the TCRdb copy retains only in-frame clones and omits some. Here the sample spans 70,000 to 90,000 clones, approximately 85% being singletons. The sample was peripheral blood. The receptors originated from a man between 45 and 60 years old with COVID-19, enrolled during active disease. The CDR3 runs from the conserved cysteine through the conserved F or W. The D gene is left open where the match is weak. Clone size is shown for a subset of rows, as once, few, many or a class of expanded clone.

v_gene	j_gene	d_gene	abundance	CDR3nt	CDR3aa
TRBV5-1	TRBJ2-5	TRBD1	-	TGCGCCAGCAGCCAGGGACAGAACCAAGAGACCCAGTACTTC	CASSQGQNQETQYF
TRBV13	TRBJ1-2	-	-	TGTGCCAGCAGCCGCGGGGCCTTCTATGACTACACCTTC	CASSRGAFYDYTF
TRBV11-2	TRBJ1-1	-	-	TGTGCCAGCAGCTTAGTCAGGGCATTTGTCGGGAACACTGAAGCTTTCTTT	CASSLVRAFVGNTEAFF
TRBV3-1/TRBV3-2	TRBJ2-5	-	once	TGTGCCAGCAGCCAGACAAACAGGGCGGAGACCCAGTACTTC	CASSQTNRAETQYF
TRBV18	TRBJ2-7	-	few	TGTGCCAGCTCACCACAAGAGCTCCACGAGCAGTACTTC	CASSPQELHEQYF
TRBV18	TRBJ2-7	TRBD1	-	TGTGCCAGCTCACCAGGTCGGACAGGGAGCTACGAGCAGTACTTC	CASSPGRTGSYEQYF
TRBV7-2	TRBJ1-4	TRBD1	-	TGTGCCAGCAGCTTTAGGGACAGGAATGAAAAACTGTTTTTT	CASSFRDRNEKLFF
TRBV2	TRBJ1-1	-	few	TGTGCCAGCACCCCATTTGGGGCGAACACTGAAGCTTTCTTT	CASTPFGANTEAFF
TRBV6-1	TRBJ1-5	-	medium-sized	TGTGCCAGCAGTGAAGCAGGACAGCAAAATCAGCCCCAGCATTTT	CASSEAGQQNQPQHF
TRBV4-2	TRBJ2-7	TRBD2	-	TGTGCCAGCAGCTTAGCGGGCCAGAACTCCTACGAGCAGTACTTC	CASSLAGQNSYEQYF